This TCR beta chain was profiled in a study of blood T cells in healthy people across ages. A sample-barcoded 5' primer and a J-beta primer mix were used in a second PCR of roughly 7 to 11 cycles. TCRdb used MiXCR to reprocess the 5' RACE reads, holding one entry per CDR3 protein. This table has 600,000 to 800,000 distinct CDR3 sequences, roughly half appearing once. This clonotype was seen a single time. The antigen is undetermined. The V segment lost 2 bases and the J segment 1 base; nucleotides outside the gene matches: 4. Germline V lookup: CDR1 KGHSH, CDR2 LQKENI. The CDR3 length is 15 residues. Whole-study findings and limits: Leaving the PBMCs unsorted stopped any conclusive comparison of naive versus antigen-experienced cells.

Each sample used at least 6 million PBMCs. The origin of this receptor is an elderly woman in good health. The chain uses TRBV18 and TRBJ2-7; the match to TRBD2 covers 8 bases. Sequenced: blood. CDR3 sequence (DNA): TGTGCCAGCTCACCAGGTTCTAGCGGGTCCTACGAGCAGTACTTC. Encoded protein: CASSPGSSGSYEQYF. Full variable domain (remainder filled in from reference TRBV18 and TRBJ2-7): NAGVMQNPRHLVRRRGQEARLRCSPMKGHSHVYWYRQLPEEGLKFMVYLQKENIIDESGMPKERFSAEFPKEGPSILRIQQVVRGDSAAYFCASSPGSSGSYEQYFGPGTRLTVT.